This T cell receptor (beta chain) was captured in a study of shared clonotypes between healthy human individuals. Study in general: Each donor had three CD4 naive, three CD4 memory, two CD8 naive and one CD8 memory plate. General study findings and limits: The authors sampled blood alone, and tissue repertoires likely differ. Researchers found naive subsets generally carried larger estimated richness than memory subsets.

This clone was detected a few times. The target antigen is unknown. V shed 4 bases and J shed 0 bases, with 9 bases lying between them. This CDR3 is 14 amino acids long. Germline lookup yields CDR1 SGHNT and CDR2 YYREEE (reference sequence). TCRdb keeps only in-frame clones here, not all; method: immunoSEQ multiplex PCR. The sample records 740,000 or so clones, about three quarters being singletons. J is TRBJ2-3 and V is TRBV5-4; TRBD2 might be the D (6 bases). This sequence originates from a woman in her twenties or thirties in good health. Sequencing input: memory CD4+ T cells sorted from blood. Subset meaning: CD45RA-negative fraction. This CDR3 is CASSPGTSTDTQYF. CDR3 DNA sequence: TGTGCCAGCAGCCCCGGGACTAGCACAGATACGCAGTATTTT.